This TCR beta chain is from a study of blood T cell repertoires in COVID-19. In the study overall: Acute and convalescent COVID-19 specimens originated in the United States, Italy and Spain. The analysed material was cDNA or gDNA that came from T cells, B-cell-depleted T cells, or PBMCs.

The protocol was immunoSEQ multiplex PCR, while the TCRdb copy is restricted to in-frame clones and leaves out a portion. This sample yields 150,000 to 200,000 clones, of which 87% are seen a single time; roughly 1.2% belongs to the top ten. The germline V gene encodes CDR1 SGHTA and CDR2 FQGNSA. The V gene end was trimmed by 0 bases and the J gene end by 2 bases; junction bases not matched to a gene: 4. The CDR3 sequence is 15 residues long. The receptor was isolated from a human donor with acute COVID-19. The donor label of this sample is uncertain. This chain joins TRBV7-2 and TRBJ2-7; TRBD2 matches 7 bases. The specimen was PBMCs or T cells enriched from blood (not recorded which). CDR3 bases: TGTGCCAGCAGCTTAGCGGGGGGGTTCGCCTACGAGCAGTACTTC. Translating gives CASSLAGGFAYEQYF. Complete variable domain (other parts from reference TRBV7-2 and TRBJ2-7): GAGVSQSPSNKVTEKGKDVELRCDPISGHTALYWYRQSLGQGLEFLIYFQGNSAPDKSGLPSDRFSAERTGGSVSTLTIQRTQQEDSAVYLCASSLAGGFAYEQYFGPGTRLTVT.